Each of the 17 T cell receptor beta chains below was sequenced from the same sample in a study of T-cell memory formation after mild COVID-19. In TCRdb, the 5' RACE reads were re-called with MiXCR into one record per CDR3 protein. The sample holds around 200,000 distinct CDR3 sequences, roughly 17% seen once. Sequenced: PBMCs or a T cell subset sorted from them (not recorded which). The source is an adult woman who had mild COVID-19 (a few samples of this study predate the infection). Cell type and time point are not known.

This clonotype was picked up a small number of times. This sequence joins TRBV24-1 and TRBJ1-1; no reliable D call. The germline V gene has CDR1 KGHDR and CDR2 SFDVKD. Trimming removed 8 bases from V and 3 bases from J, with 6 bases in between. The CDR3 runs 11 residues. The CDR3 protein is CATMRDTEAFF. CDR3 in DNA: TGTGCCACCATGCGGGACACTGAAGCTTTCTTT.

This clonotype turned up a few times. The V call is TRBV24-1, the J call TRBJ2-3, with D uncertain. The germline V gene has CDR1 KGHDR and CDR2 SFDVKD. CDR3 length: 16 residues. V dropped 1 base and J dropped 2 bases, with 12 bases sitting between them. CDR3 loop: CATSDFSSDYTDTQYF. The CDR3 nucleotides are TGTGCCACCAGTGATTTTTCTTCGGATTACACAGATACGCAGTATTTT.

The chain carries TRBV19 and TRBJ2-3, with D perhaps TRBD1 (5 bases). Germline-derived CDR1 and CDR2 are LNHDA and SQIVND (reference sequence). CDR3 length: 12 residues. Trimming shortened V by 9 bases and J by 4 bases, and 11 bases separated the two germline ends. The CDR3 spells CASGDRPDTQYF. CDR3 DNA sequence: TGTGCCAGCGGCGACAGACCAGATACGCAGTATTTT.

CDR3 sequence reads: CASSQDYRGSRDTEAFF. The CDR3 DNA is TGCGCCAGCAGCCAAGATTACAGGGGATCGAGGGACACTGAAGCTTTCTTT. This sequence joins TRBV4-1 and TRBJ1-1; 7 positions match TRBD1. Germline CDR1 is MGHRA and CDR2 is YSYEKL. The CDR3 has 17 amino acids. J lost 3 bases, V lost 0 bases, and 10 bases had no gene match.

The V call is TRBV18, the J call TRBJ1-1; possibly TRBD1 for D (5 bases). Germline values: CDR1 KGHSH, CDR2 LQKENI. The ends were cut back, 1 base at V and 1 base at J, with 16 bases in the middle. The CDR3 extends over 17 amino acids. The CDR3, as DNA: TGTGCCAGCTCACCACTTTTTGGGCAGGGAGGGAACACTGAAGCTTTCTTT. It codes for CASSPLFGQGGNTEAFF.

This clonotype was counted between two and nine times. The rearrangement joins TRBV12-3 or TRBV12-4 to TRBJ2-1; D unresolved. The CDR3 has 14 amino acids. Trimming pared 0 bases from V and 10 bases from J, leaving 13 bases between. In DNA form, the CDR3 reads TGTGCCAGCAGTTTAGCCCCCTTCGGCATGGAGCAGTTCTTC. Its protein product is CASSLAPFGMEQFF.

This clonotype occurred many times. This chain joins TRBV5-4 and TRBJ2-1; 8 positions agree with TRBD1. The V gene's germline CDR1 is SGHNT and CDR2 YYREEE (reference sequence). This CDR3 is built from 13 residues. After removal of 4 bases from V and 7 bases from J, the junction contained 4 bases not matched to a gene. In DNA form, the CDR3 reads TGTGCCAGCAGCCTTACAGGGGGGAATGAGCAGTTCTTC. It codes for CASSLTGGNEQFF.

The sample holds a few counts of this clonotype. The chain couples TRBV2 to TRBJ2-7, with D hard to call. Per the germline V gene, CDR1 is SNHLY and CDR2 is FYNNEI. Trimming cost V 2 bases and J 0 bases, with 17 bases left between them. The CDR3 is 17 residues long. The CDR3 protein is CASSEPAGGSYSYEQYF. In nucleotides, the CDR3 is TGTGCCAGCAGTGAACCGGCCGGCGGCAGTTACTCCTACGAGCAGTACTTC.

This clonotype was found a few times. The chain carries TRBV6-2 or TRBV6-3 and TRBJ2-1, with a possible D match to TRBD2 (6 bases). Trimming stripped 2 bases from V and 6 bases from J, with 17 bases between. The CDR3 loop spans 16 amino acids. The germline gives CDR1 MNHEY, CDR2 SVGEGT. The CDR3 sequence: CASSYEAGPSSNEQFF. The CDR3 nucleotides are TGTGCCAGCAGTTACGAGGCGGGACCCTCTAGCAATGAGCAGTTCTTC.

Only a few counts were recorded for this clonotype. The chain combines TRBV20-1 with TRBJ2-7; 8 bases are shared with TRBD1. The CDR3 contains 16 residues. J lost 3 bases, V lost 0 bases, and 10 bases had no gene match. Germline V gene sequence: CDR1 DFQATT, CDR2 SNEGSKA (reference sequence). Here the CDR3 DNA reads TGCAGTGCTAGAGATATCCGAGACAGGGGCCTCTACGAGCAGTACTTC. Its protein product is CSARDIRDRGLYEQYF.

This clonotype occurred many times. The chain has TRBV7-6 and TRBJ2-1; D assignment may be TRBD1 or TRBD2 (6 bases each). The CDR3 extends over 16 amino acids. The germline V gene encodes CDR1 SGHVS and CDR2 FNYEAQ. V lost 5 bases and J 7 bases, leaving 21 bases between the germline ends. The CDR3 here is CASSRQGRPRGNEQFF. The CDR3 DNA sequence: TGTGCCAGCAGCCGCCAGGGGCGGCCCCGGGGGAATGAGCAGTTCTTC.

CDR3 residues: CASSLDSGGNEQFF. CDR3 DNA: TGCGCCAGCAGCCTAGATAGCGGGGGAAATGAGCAGTTCTTC. This chain connects TRBV4-1 to TRBJ2-1; 9 nucleotides line up with TRBD2. J was trimmed by 7 bases and V by 4 bases; bases with no gene match: 5. Germline CDR1 is MGHRA and CDR2 is YSYEKL. The CDR3 is 14 residues long.

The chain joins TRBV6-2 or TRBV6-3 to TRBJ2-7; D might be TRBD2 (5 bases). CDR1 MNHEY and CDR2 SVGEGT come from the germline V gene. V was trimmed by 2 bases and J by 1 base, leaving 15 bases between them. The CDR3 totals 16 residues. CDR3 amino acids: CASSYGQRSLSYEQYF. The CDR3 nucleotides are TGTGCCAGCAGTTACGGGCAGCGGAGCTTATCCTACGAGCAGTACTTC.

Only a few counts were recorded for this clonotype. DNA for the CDR3: TGTGCCATCACCGGGACTAGCGGGGTCTCCTACAATGAGCAGTTCTTC. As protein: CAITGTSGVSYNEQFF. The chain couples TRBV10-3 to TRBJ2-1; 13 bases are shared with TRBD2. From germline, CDR1 is ENHRY and CDR2 SYGVKD. After removal of 7 bases from V and 0 bases from J, the junction contained 3 bases not matched to a gene. The CDR3 covers 16 residues.

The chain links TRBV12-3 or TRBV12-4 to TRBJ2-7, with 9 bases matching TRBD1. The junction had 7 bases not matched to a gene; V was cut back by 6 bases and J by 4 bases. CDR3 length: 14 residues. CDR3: CASRLTGTGYEQYF. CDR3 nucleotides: TGTGCCAGCAGACTAACCGGGACAGGGTACGAGCAGTACTTC.

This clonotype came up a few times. The DNA for the CDR3 is TGTGCCAGCAGCTCTGGACTAGCAGTAAGGGGCACGCAGTATTTT. Its translation is CASSSGLAVRGTQYF. The gene calls are TRBV11-2 and TRBJ2-3, with 8 bases that match TRBD2. V lost 4 bases to trimming and J lost 9 bases; unmatched junction nucleotides: 12. Germline CDR1 and CDR2: SGHAT and FQNNGV. The CDR3 sequence is 15 residues long.

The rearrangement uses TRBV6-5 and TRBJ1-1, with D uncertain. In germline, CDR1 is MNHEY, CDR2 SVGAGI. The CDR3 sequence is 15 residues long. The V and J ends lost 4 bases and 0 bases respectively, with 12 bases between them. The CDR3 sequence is CASSFRPSMNTEAFF. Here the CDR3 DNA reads TGTGCCAGCAGTTTCAGACCCTCCATGAACACTGAAGCTTTCTTT.